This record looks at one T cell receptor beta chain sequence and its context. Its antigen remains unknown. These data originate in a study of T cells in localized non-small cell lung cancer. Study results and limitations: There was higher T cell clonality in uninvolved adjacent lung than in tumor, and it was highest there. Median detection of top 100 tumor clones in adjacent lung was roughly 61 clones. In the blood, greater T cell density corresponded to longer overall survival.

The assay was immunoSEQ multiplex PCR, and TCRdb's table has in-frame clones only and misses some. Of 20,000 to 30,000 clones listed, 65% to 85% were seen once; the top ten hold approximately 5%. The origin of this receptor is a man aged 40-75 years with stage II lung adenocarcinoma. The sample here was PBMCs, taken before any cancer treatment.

The CDR3 is CASTLQGGQDNEQFF. The CDR3 DNA sequence: TGTGCCAGCACCTTACAGGGAGGGCAGGACAATGAGCAGTTCTTC. This chain links TRBV6-5 with TRBJ2-1; a weak D match, TRBD2 (7 bases). Between the trimmed V and J ends, which lost 7 bases and 5 bases, there was a span of 18 bases. The CDR3 is 15 residues long. The germline CDR1 and CDR2 sequences are MNHEY and SVGAGI.